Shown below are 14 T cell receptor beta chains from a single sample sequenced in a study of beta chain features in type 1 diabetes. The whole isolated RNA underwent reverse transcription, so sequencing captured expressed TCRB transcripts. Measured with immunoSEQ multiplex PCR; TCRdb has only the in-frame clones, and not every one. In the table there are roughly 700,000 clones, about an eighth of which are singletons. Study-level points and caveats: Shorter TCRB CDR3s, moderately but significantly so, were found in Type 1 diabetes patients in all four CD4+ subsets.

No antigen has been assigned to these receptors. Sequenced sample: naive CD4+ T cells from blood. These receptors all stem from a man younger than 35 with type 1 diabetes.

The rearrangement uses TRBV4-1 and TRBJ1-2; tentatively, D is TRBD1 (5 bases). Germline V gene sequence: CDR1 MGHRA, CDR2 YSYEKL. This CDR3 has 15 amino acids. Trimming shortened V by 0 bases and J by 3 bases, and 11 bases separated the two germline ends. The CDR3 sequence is CASSQDRGPDYGYTF. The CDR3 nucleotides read TGCGCCAGCAGCCAAGATAGGGGCCCGGACTATGGCTACACCTTC.

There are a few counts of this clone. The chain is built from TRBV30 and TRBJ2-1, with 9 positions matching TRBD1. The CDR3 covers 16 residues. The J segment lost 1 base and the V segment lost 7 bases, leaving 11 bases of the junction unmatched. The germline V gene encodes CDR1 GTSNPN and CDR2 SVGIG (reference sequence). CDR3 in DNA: TGTGCCTTTCGCCGCGGACAGGGGCTTTCCTACAATGAGCAGTTCTTC. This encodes CAFRRGQGLSYNEQFF.

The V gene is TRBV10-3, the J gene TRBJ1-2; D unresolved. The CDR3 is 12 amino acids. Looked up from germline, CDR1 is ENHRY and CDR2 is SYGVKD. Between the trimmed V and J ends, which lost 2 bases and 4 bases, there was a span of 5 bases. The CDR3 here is CAISEGFYGYTF. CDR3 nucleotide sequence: TGTGCCATCAGTGAGGGGTTCTATGGCTACACCTTC.

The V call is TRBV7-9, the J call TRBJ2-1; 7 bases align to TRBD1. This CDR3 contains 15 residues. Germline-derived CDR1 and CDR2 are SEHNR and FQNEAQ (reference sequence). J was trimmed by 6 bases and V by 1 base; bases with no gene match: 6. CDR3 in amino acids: CASSLDWDSSNEQFF. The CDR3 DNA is TGTGCCAGCAGCTTAGATTGGGACAGTTCCAATGAGCAGTTCTTC.

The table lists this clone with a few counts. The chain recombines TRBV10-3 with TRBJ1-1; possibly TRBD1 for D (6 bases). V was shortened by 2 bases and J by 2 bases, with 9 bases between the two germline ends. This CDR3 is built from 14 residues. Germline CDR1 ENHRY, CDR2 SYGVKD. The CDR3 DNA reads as TGTGCCATCAGTGAGAGGACAGTTAACACTGAAGCTTTCTTT. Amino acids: CAISERTVNTEAFF.

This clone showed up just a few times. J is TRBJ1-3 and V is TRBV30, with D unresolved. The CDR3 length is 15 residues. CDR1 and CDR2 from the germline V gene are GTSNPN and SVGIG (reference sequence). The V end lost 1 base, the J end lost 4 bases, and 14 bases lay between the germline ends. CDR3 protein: CAWSGGSKPGNTIYF. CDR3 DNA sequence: TGTGCCTGGAGTGGAGGATCGAAGCCCGGAAACACCATATATTTT.

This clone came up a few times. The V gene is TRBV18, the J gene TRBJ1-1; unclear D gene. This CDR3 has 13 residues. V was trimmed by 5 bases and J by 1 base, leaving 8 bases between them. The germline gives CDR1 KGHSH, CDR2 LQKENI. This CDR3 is CASSRQQNTEAFF. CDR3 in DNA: TGTGCCAGCTCAAGGCAGCAGAACACTGAAGCTTTCTTT.

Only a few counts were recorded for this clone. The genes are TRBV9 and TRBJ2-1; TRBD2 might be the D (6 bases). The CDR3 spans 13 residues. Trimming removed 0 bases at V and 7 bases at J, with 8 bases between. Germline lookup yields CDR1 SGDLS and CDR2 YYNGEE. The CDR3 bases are TGTGCCAGCAGCGTAGTCAGCGGGAATGAGCAGTTCTTC. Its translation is CASSVVSGNEQFF.

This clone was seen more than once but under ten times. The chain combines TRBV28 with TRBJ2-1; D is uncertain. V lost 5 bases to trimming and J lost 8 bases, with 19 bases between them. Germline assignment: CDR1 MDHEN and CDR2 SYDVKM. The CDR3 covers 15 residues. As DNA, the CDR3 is TGTGCCAGCAGTCCCCAATGGCCGGGCTCGCATGAGCAGTTCTTC. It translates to CASSPQWPGSHEQFF.

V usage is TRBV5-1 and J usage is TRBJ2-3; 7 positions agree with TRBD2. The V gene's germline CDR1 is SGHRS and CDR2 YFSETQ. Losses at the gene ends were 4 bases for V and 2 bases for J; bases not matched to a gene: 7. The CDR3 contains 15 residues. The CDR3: CASSHEGLPTDTQYF. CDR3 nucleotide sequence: TGCGCCAGCAGCCATGAGGGACTACCCACAGATACGCAGTATTTT.

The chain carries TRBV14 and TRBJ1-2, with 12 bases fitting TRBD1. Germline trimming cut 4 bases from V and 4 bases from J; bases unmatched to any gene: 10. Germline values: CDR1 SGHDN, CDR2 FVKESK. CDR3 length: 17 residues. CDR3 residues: CASSRGTGGYQTYGYTF. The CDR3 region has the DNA TGTGCCAGCAGCCGGGGGACAGGGGGCTACCAGACCTATGGCTACACCTTC.

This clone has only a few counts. CDR3 DNA: TGTGCCAGCACCTCCGGGACGGTACTTTACGAGCAGTACTTC. This translates into CASTSGTVLYEQYF. This sequence joins TRBV28 and TRBJ2-7; D is perhaps TRBD1 or TRBD2 (5 bases each). V was clipped by 7 bases and J by 4 bases, with 17 bases between them. The CDR3 spans 14 residues. Germline values: CDR1 MDHEN, CDR2 SYDVKM.

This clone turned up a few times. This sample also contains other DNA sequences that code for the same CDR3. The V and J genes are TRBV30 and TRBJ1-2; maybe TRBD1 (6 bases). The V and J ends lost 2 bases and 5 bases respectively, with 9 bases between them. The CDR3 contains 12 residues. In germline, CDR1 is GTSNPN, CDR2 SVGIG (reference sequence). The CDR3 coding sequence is TGTGCCTGGAGTCCACAGGGTTATGGCTACACCTTC. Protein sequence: CAWSPQGYGYTF.

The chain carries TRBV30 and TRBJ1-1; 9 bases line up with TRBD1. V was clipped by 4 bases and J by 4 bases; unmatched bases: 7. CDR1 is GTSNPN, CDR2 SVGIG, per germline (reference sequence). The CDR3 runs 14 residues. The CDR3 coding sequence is TGTGCCTGGAACGTACAGGGGGCTATCACTGAAGCTTTCTTT. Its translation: CAWNVQGAITEAFF. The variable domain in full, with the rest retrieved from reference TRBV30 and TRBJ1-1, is SQTIHQWPATLVQPVGSPLSLECTVEGTSNPNLYWYRQAAGRGLQLLFYSVGIGQISSEVPQNLSASRPQDRQFILSSKKLLLSDSGFYLCAWNVQGAITEAFFGQGTRLTVV.